The clone carrying this TCR beta chain was seen a few times. What it binds is not known. The data originate from a study of molecular identifiers for immune sequencing clone quantification. Study conclusions and caveats: Spiked-in Jurkat TCR RNA corresponding to one cell was reported as detectable against over 900,000 naive cells. The share of molecules held by clones above 20 RNA copies was over 99% in effector cells and under 1% in naive cells.

Sorting isolated naive CD8 T cells as CD8+CD4-CCR7+CD45RA+ events. With listed TCR primers and previously described methods, bulk TCR libraries were prepared. TCRdb itself ran the PCR reads through MiXCR, one entry per CDR3 protein. The profile shows about 500,000 distinct CDR3 sequences, about a fifth of them singletons. V was clipped by 4 bases and J by 5 bases, with 20 bases between them. This CDR3 contains 16 residues. Germline V gives CDR1 MNHEY, CDR2 SMNVEV (reference sequence). Input material: naive CD8+ T cells from blood, with Jurkat cell RNA spiked in. The subset was: FACS-sorted CD8+CD4-CCR7+CD45RA+ naive T cells. The chain links TRBV27 to TRBJ1-1, with D hard to call. This receptor was taken from a human donor in good health. Some libraries in this study had Jurkat cell RNA spiked in. CDR3 amino acids: CASSSTTGVVGTEAFF. The CDR3 DNA reads TGTGCCAGCAGTTCAACCACTGGGGTAGTCGGTACTGAAGCTTTCTTT.